The rows below give T cell receptor beta chains drawn from one sample of a study of shared clonotypes between healthy human individuals. Produced via immunoSEQ multiplex PCR; TCRdb's table is partial and in-frame only. The sample shows a few hundred thousand clones, about 96% of them seen only once. The specimen was naive CD4+ T cells sorted from blood. Receptor source: a woman aged 30 to 39 in good health. Each CDR3 is given with its conserved first and last residue.

j_gene,v_gene,CDR3aa
TRBJ2-7,TRBV15,CATSRGTGEYEQYF
TRBJ1-2,TRBV20-1,CSASWDGYTF
TRBJ1-4,TRBV15,CATSRDRRGQGEKLFF
TRBJ2-1,TRBV28,CASSLPGPTFGEQFF
TRBJ2-5,TRBV9,CASSVGVESSGETQYF
TRBJ1-5,TRBV6-1,CASSPGARGQPQHF
TRBJ1-2,TRBV9,CASSVGQGANYGYTF
TRBJ2-2,TRBV5-8,CASSPFFSWSDQVVELFF
TRBJ1-5,TRBV28,CASSLSGSRQPQHF
TRBJ1-2,TRBV15,CATSRVKESNYGYTF
TRBJ2-7,TRBV6-1,CASHPGGTGSNEQYF
TRBJ1-6,TRBV28,CASSLARWGRNSPLHF
TRBJ2-7,TRBV7-2,CASSLPVAGSPYEQYF
TRBJ2-7,TRBV6-1,CASSENPLATSGRASYEQYF
TRBJ2-3,TRBV11-2,CASSSHGSGRARDTQYF
TRBJ1-3,TRBV18,CASSPSRGSTASGNTIYF
TRBJ2-3,TRBV27,CASSFTQTVDTQYF
TRBJ2-1,TRBV6-5,CASTYSGTGSGHEQFF
TRBJ2-1,TRBV15,CATSREGVAGGSSEQFF
TRBJ1-6,TRBV5-4,CASSLGQPNSPLHF
TRBJ2-6,TRBV9,CASSVTSGANVLTF
TRBJ1-1,TRBV25-1,CASSSQGAGTEAFF
TRBJ2-7,TRBV5-1,CASSSSVGRDEQYF
TRBJ2-5,TRBV11-2,CASSSSPAGLQETQYF
TRBJ1-3,TRBV7-9,CASSLNGRRNTIYF
TRBJ1-2,TRBV2,CASSGQNYGYTF
TRBJ1-3,TRBV9,CASSVEQTGNTIYF
TRBJ2-5,TRBV5-1,CASSLEEGTQYF
TRBJ2-1,TRBV19,CASSIDPAVNEQFF
TRBJ2-7,TRBV11-2,CASSQHSTGQIYEQYF
TRBJ2-3,TRBV10-3,CAISESRDNTDTQYF
TRBJ2-1,TRBV10-1,CASSESSGLAGSLYNEQFF
TRBJ2-1,TRBV28,CASSQTTPRVDEQFF
TRBJ2-2,TRBV5-1,CASSLGNTGSGELFF
TRBJ2-7,TRBV18,CASSPFGGASYEQYF